The 20 T cell receptor beta chains given below trace back to one sample, sequenced in a study of T cell repertoires in cytomegalovirus infection (dated by TCRdb to between 2018 and 2021). The sequencer listed for this sample is Illumina HiSeq 1500. Using fastp trimming at Q25 and MiXCR clonotype assembly, TCRdb reanalyzed the public sequencing data and kept in-frame beta chains. Identical CDR3 proteins give one entry, which carries the most common genes and DNA. The sample table contains approximately 730,000 distinct CDR3 sequences; only one count was recorded for almost 30% of them. The top ten constitute roughly 13% of the sample. Reading the label with the study, this specimen's treatment or condition is: in vitro stimulation with specific CMV peptide epitopes to enrich CMV-specific T cells. The antigens of these receptors remain unknown. Sequencing was performed on cultured CD8+ T cells from PBMCs, taken from culture after CMV antigen stimulation. The source is a human donor in good health (CMV status not recorded). Some clones in this sample may be carry-over from other donors' samples.

This clonotype has a count of ten or more. The rearrangement uses TRBV7-8 and TRBJ1-5; possibly TRBD1 for D (6 bases). Trimming took off 1 base at V and 7 bases at J, with 11 bases between the two ends. Germline CDR1 reads SGHVS; CDR2 reads FQNEAQ. The CDR3 is 14 amino acids. CDR3 coding DNA: TGTGCCAGCAGCTTAGGCCCAGGGGTACAGCCCCAGCATTTT. It translates to CASSLGPGVQPQHF.

In this sample, this clonotype turned up a few times. The J gene is TRBJ2-7, the V gene TRBV10-3; either TRBD1 or TRBD2 may supply D (6 bases each). Trimming pared 8 bases from V and 1 base from J, leaving 12 bases between. This CDR3 is 13 amino acids long. Germline assignment: CDR1 ENHRY and CDR2 SYGVKD. The CDR3 spells CAIDGGRSYEQYF. In DNA, the CDR3 is TGTGCCATCGACGGGGGCAGGTCCTACGAGCAGTACTTC.

This sequence joins TRBV12-3 or TRBV12-4 and TRBJ1-2, with 8 bases aligning to TRBD1. V lost 10 bases to trimming and J lost 5 bases; unmatched junction nucleotides: 12. The CDR3 covers 14 residues. Here the CDR3 DNA reads TGTGCCAACAGCCCCACCGGACAGGGATATGGCTACACCTTC. It is translated as CANSPTGQGYGYTF.

This clonotype was found a few times. CDR3 sequence reads: CATLGTSGRDTQYF. CDR3 DNA: TGTGCCACCTTAGGGACTAGCGGTAGAGATACGCAGTATTTT. V gene TRBV2 combines with J gene TRBJ2-3, with TRBD2 matching over 11 bases. This CDR3 is built from 14 residues. Germline loops: CDR1 SNHLY, CDR2 FYNNEI. J gave up 5 bases and V 10 bases, and 8 bases lay outside the gene matches.

The chain joins TRBV19 to TRBJ2-7; 8 positions match TRBD1. Unmatched junction bases numbered 6, after V lost 5 bases and J lost 6 bases. The germline gives CDR1 LNHDA, CDR2 SQIVND (reference sequence). The CDR3 covers 13 residues. In DNA form, the CDR3 reads TGTGCCAGTAGTCCCACAGGGGGTGGCGAGCAGTACGTC. Translating gives CASSPTGGGEQYV.

This clonotype was observed a handful of times. The genes are TRBV5-1 and TRBJ1-2; 8 positions agree with TRBD1. The CDR3 has 15 amino acids. The germline V gene has CDR1 SGHRS and CDR2 YFSETQ. V shed 4 bases and J 3 bases; nucleotides not matched to a gene: 8. The CDR3 is CASSLRQGMDYGYTF. CDR3 DNA: TGCGCCAGCAGCCTCCGACAGGGGATGGACTATGGCTACACCTTC.

The rearrangement uses TRBV12-3 or TRBV12-4 and TRBJ1-4; TRBD1 might be the D (5 bases). The CDR3 is made up of 16 amino acids. The ends were cut back, 7 bases at V and 5 bases at J, with 20 bases in the middle. The DNA for the CDR3 is TGTGCCAGCACTTTTTGGAGACAGACCCTGAATGAAAAACTGTTTTTT. Amino acids: CASTFWRQTLNEKLFF.

The V and J genes are TRBV6-5 and TRBJ2-1, with 9 bases matching TRBD2. This CDR3 region has 15 residues. Per the germline V gene, CDR1 is MNHEY and CDR2 is SVGAGI. V lost 2 bases to trimming and J lost 9 bases; unmatched junction nucleotides: 8. CDR3 residues: CASSYVAGGQGEQFF. CDR3 sequence (DNA): TGTGCCAGCAGTTACGTGGCGGGGGGGCAGGGTGAGCAGTTCTTC.

Worth noting for this clonotype: Just one base apart from a much larger clone, this may be a read error. The chain combines TRBV7-6 with TRBJ2-3, with 8 bases identical to TRBD1. This CDR3 contains 15 residues. J was trimmed by 4 bases and V by 4 bases; bases with no gene match: 7. Germline V CDR1 and CDR2: SGHVS, FNYEAQ. The DNA of the CDR3 is TGTGCCAGCAGCTCCAGACAGGGGAGCGCAGATACGCAGTATTTT. Translating it yields CASSSRQGSADTQYF.

The chain couples TRBV2 to TRBJ1-1; D unclear. V dropped 8 bases and J dropped 5 bases, with 15 bases sitting between them. CDR1 is SNHLY and CDR2 is FYNNEI in the germline V gene. The CDR3 has 13 amino acids. CDR3 region: CASARLSWTEAFF. DNA for the CDR3: TGTGCCAGCGCGAGATTATCATGGACTGAAGCTTTCTTT.

J is TRBJ2-1 and V is TRBV4-1; TRBD1 aligns across 9 bases. There are 17 residues in the CDR3. V was pared by 0 bases and J by 2 bases, with 5 bases of the junction left unmatched. CDR1 is MGHRA and CDR2 is YSYEKL in the germline V gene. Written as DNA, the CDR3 is TGCGCCAGCAGCCAAGATTGGACAGGGGAGCCCTACAATGAGCAGTTCTTC. Its protein product is CASSQDWTGEPYNEQFF.

The chain couples TRBV9 to TRBJ1-2; D uncertain. The germline CDR1 and CDR2 sequences are SGDLS and YYNGEE. The CDR3 sequence is 15 residues long. The germline V and J ends were trimmed by 3 bases and 2 bases, with 14 bases remaining between them. The CDR3, as DNA: TGTGCCAGCAGCGCCACCAGGATAAACAACTATGGCTACACCTTC. This codes for CASSATRINNYGYTF.

This clonotype was detected many times. CDR3 amino acids: CASSPSSGGINEQFF. The CDR3 DNA reads TGTGCCAGCAGTCCTTCTAGCGGGGGGATTAATGAGCAGTTCTTC. The V gene is TRBV6-5, the J gene TRBJ2-1; 11 bases line up with TRBD2. Germline V gene lookup returns CDR1 MNHEY and CDR2 SVGAGI. Trimming removed 5 bases from V and 7 bases from J; junction bases left unmatched: 7. This CDR3 region has 15 residues.

This sequence joins TRBV29-1 and TRBJ1-2, with D perhaps matching TRBD1 (5 bases). CDR1 is SQVTM and CDR2 is ANQGSEA in the germline V gene. The V end was cut by 1 base, the J end by 3 bases, with 9 bases between. This CDR3 spans 13 amino acids. The CDR3 region is CSVEVRGDYGYTF. CDR3 bases: TGCAGCGTTGAAGTAAGGGGCGACTATGGCTACACCTTC.

This clonotype has a handful of counts. V is TRBV7-8 and J is TRBJ2-2; D might be TRBD1 or TRBD2, each matching 5 bases. The V gene's germline CDR1 is SGHVS and CDR2 FQNEAQ. The CDR3 consists of 19 residues. Between the trimmed V and J ends, which lost 4 bases and 4 bases, there was a span of 25 bases. The CDR3 sequence: CASSSDWRMTVTTTGELFF. CDR3 nucleotides: TGTGCCAGCAGCTCCGATTGGAGGATGACAGTCACCACCACCGGGGAGCTGTTTTTT.

A few counts support this clonotype. The chain recombines TRBV7-9 with TRBJ1-4; TRBD1 aligns across 9 bases. The CDR3 is 15 amino acids. V shed 5 bases, J shed 3 bases, and the junction held 4 bases outside the gene matches. Germline V lookup: CDR1 SEHNR, CDR2 FQNEAQ (reference sequence). CDR3 region: CASSTQGAANEKLFF. The CDR3, as DNA: TGTGCCAGCAGCACACAGGGGGCCGCTAATGAAAAACTGTTTTTT.

In its sample, this clonotype was seen a few times. The gene calls are TRBV2 and TRBJ1-5; D is perhaps TRBD1 (5 bases). V gave up 5 bases and J gave up 10 bases, with 30 bases separating them. CDR1 and CDR2 from the germline V gene are SNHLY and FYNNEI. This CDR3 has 18 amino acids. The CDR3 DNA reads as TGTGCCAGCAGTCCAAGCGGGGCTATCCGGGCCCGGAGGAACCCCCAGCATTTT. Its protein is CASSPSGAIRARRNPQHF.

The chain uses TRBV6-6 and TRBJ1-1, with D uncertain. Germline CDR1 MNHNY, CDR2 SVGAGI (reference sequence). The CDR3 spans 15 residues. Trimming left V 0 bases short and J 0 bases short, with 8 bases between. The CDR3 DNA follows: TGTGCCAGCAGTTACTCCTTATTCATGAACACTGAAGCTTTCTTT. It yields the protein CASSYSLFMNTEAFF.

Only a few counts were recorded for this clonotype. The chain couples TRBV27 to TRBJ2-7; 12 bases map to TRBD2. The CDR3 has 18 amino acids. CDR1 is MNHEY, CDR2 SMNVEV, per germline (reference sequence). V lost 6 bases, J lost 2 bases, and 14 bases stayed unmatched. CDR3 nucleotide sequence: TGTGCCAGCAGCCTAACCCTAATATCTAGCGGGGGGGCCTACGAGCAGTACGTC. Translated: CASSLTLISSGGAYEQYV.

This clonotype was recorded at least ten times. The chain employs TRBV6-2 or TRBV6-3 and TRBJ2-7, with D possibly TRBD2 on 7 matching bases. Per germline, CDR1 MNHEY and CDR2 SVGEGT. The CDR3 totals 15 residues. V was pared by 2 bases and J by 7 bases, with 18 bases between. DNA of the CDR3: TGTGCCAGCAGTTACGCGGGGGCGCTAACGTTGGAGCAGTACGTC. This codes for CASSYAGALTLEQYV.